The 30 T cell receptor beta chains reported below all come from one sample, sequenced in a study of blood T cell repertoires in COVID-19. The protocol was immunoSEQ multiplex PCR, while the TCRdb copy is restricted to in-frame clones and leaves out a portion. The profile shows 200,000 to 250,000 clones, approximately 81% of them singletons. Material: peripheral blood. The receptor set was obtained from a man in his thirties or forties with active or convalescent COVID-19.

V and J are TRBV27 and TRBJ2-4; tentative D call: TRBD2 (6 bases). Trimming removed 8 bases at V and 5 bases at J, with 13 bases between. This CDR3 is 13 amino acids long. The germline V gene encodes CDR1 MNHEY and CDR2 SMNVEV (reference sequence). The CDR3 coding sequence is TGTGCCAGCCACCGCCCGGGGGAAAACATTCAGTACTTC. Protein sequence: CASHRPGENIQYF.

V and J are TRBV7-8 and TRBJ1-5; D gene ambiguous. The ends were cut back, 3 bases at V and 4 bases at J, with 7 bases in the middle. The CDR3 is 13 amino acids. Germline CDR1 and CDR2: SGHVS and FQNEAQ. CDR3 residues: CASSFRENQPQHF. For the CDR3, the DNA is TGTGCCAGCAGCTTTCGGGAGAATCAGCCCCAGCATTTT.

This clone came up a few times. The J gene is TRBJ2-1, the V gene TRBV4-3; 7 bases fit TRBD1. The CDR3 runs 15 residues. V lost 4 bases to trimming and J lost 2 bases; unmatched junction nucleotides: 5. CDR1 is LGHNA, CDR2 YSLEER, per germline. CDR3 coding DNA: TGCGCCAGCAGCCCCTACAGGGGCCCCTACAATGAGCAGTTCTTC. Translated: CASSPYRGPYNEQFF.

The chain uses TRBV7-2 and TRBJ2-2; 11 bases are a match to TRBD1. Germline CDR1 is SGHTA and CDR2 is FQGNSA. V trimming: 5 bases; J trimming: 5 bases; junction bases outside the gene matches: 7. CDR3 length: 16 residues. This chain's CDR3 is CASSPTDRGRTGELFF. The CDR3 DNA follows: TGTGCCAGCAGCCCAACGGACAGGGGGCGAACCGGGGAGCTGTTTTTT.

The chain joins TRBV3-1 (or the pseudogene TRBV3-2) to TRBJ2-5; 13 bases line up with TRBD2. This CDR3 contains 16 residues. Germline values: CDR1 LGHDT, CDR2 YNNKEL (reference sequence). Germline trimming cut 2 bases from V and 1 base from J; bases unmatched to any gene: 1. The CDR3 spells CASSQTSGGAQETQYF. CDR3 sequence (DNA): TGTGCCAGCAGCCAAACTAGCGGGGGGGCCCAAGAGACCCAGTACTTC.

This clone was picked up one time. This sequence joins TRBV7-2 and TRBJ1-5; D gene ambiguous. V gave up 2 bases and J gave up 2 bases, with 7 bases separating them. CDR1 SGHTA and CDR2 FQGNSA come from the germline V gene. This CDR3 is built from 14 residues. DNA of the CDR3: TGTGCCAGCAGCTTAAGCCAGGGCAATCAGCCCCAGCATTTT. Amino acids: CASSLSQGNQPQHF.

The chain joins TRBV7-6 to TRBJ2-1; D may be TRBD1 (6 bases). Per germline, CDR1 SGHVS and CDR2 FNYEAQ. This CDR3 is 16 amino acids long. Trimming pared 1 base from V and 9 bases from J, leaving 19 bases between. The CDR3 loop reads CASSLGGDILLVEQFF. CDR3 in DNA: TGTGCCAGCAGCTTAGGAGGGGACATCCTCTTGGTTGAGCAGTTCTTC.

The rearrangement joins TRBV10-2 to TRBJ2-3; D possibly corresponds to TRBD2 (5 bases). This CDR3 spans 17 amino acids. CDR1 is WSHSY, CDR2 SAAADI, per germline. The V end was cut by 6 bases, the J end by 0 bases, with 19 bases between. As DNA, the CDR3 is TGCGCCAGCAGCGGGCTAGAGGGTGAATCTAGCACAGATACGCAGTATTTT. Amino acids: CASSGLEGESSTDTQYF.

The V gene is TRBV19, the J gene TRBJ2-6; possible D gene TRBD2, 5 bases. The CDR3 runs to 13 residues. Trimming cost V 9 bases and J 0 bases, with 6 bases left between them. Germline CDR1 is LNHDA and CDR2 is SQIVND (reference sequence). As DNA, the CDR3 is TGTGCCAGCCGGGACTCTGGGGCCAACGTCCTGACTTTC. Its protein product is CASRDSGANVLTF.

The J gene is TRBJ2-3, the V gene TRBV10-3; TRBD2 agrees at 13 bases. Unmatched junction bases numbered 3, after V lost 5 bases and J lost 1 base. The germline gives CDR1 ENHRY, CDR2 SYGVKD. The CDR3 has 16 amino acids. CDR3 loop: CAISQGLAGRTDTQYF. The CDR3, as DNA: TGTGCCATCAGTCAGGGACTAGCGGGGCGCACAGATACGCAGTATTTT.

The chain employs TRBV11-2 and TRBJ2-5; D is possibly TRBD2 (7 bases). V was trimmed by 3 bases and J by 4 bases, leaving 18 bases between them. The CDR3 is 16 amino acids. The germline V gene encodes CDR1 SGHAT and CDR2 FQNNGV. The CDR3 coding sequence is TGTGCCAGCAGCTTGAGCGATGGGGGGGGCGTAGAGACCCAGTACTTC. This gives the protein CASSLSDGGGVETQYF.

This clone has only one observation. The CDR3 is CASSLEAAAGSPLHF. As DNA, the CDR3 is TGCGCCAGCAGCTTGGAGGCGGCCGCGGGGTCACCCCTCCACTTT. This chain connects TRBV5-1 to TRBJ1-6, with no clear D. The germline V and J ends were trimmed by 0 bases and 10 bases, with 14 bases remaining between them. The CDR3 is 15 amino acids. Germline CDR1 and CDR2: SGHRS and YFSETQ.

The genes are TRBV7-2 and TRBJ1-1, with D possibly TRBD1 on 6 matching bases. The germline V gene has CDR1 SGHTA and CDR2 FQGNSA. The CDR3 loop spans 12 amino acids. Trimming took off 5 bases at V and 6 bases at J, with 10 bases between the two ends. CDR3 loop: CASSLRGSEAFF. In DNA, the CDR3 is TGTGCCAGCAGCCTTAGGGGGTCTGAAGCTTTCTTT.

The chain recombines TRBV5-1 with TRBJ1-1; possibly TRBD1 for D (5 bases). CDR3 length equals 13 residues. The ends were cut back, 4 bases at V and 5 bases at J, with 12 bases in the middle. Germline CDR1 SGHRS, CDR2 YFSETQ. CDR3 coding DNA: TGCGCCAGCAGCAGCGGGACGTCGACTGAAGCTTTCTTT. It encodes CASSSGTSTEAFF.

The CDR3 DNA reads TGTGCCAGCACTCCGGGTAACTATGGCTACACCTTC. Its protein is CASTPGNYGYTF. The genes are TRBV12-3 or TRBV12-4 and TRBJ1-2; D call uncertain. The CDR3 sequence is 12 residues long. V was trimmed by 7 bases and J by 1 base, leaving 7 bases between them.

In nucleotides, the CDR3 is TGTGCCGGGGGAGGGGCAGTTAGGGAAAAACTGTTTTTT. This codes for CAGGGAVREKLFF. This sequence joins TRBV30 and TRBJ1-4; TRBD1 might be the D (5 bases). Germline V lookup: CDR1 GTSNPN, CDR2 SVGIG (reference sequence). Trimming pared 8 bases from V and 8 bases from J, leaving 18 bases between. The CDR3 has 13 amino acids.

The chain uses TRBV6-2 or TRBV6-3 and TRBJ1-2, with D perhaps matching TRBD1 (6 bases). Trimming took 4 bases from V and 4 from J, leaving 13 bases between them. The germline V gene encodes CDR1 MNHEY and CDR2 SVGEGT. This CDR3 is 14 amino acids long. The CDR3, as DNA: TGTGCCAGCAGTTCTTTAGGGGGTGTCTATGGCTACACCTTC. It codes for CASSSLGGVYGYTF.

The gene calls are TRBV6-5 and TRBJ2-5; D possibly corresponds to TRBD2 (5 bases). The germline V gene encodes CDR1 MNHEY and CDR2 SVGAGI. The CDR3 extends over 15 amino acids. V gave up 7 bases and J gave up 4 bases, with 19 bases separating them. The CDR3 is CASKVSERRRETQYF. The CDR3 DNA follows: TGTGCCAGCAAGGTCTCTGAGCGGAGGAGAGAGACCCAGTACTTC.

The V call is TRBV6-2 or TRBV6-3, the J call TRBJ2-7; unclear D gene. The CDR3 is made up of 14 amino acids. V dropped 3 bases and J dropped 1 base, with 10 bases sitting between them. Germline-derived CDR1 and CDR2 are MNHEY and SVGEGT. DNA for the CDR3: TGTGCCAGCAGTTATGGCAGTATATCCTACGAGCAGTACTTC. Its translation is CASSYGSISYEQYF.

This clone was detected a few times. V is TRBV19 and J is TRBJ2-3; 13 bases line up with TRBD2. V lost 4 bases and J lost 3; bases outside the gene matches: 1. This CDR3 is 15 amino acids long. In germline, CDR1 is LNHDA, CDR2 SQIVND (reference sequence). CDR3 coding DNA: TGTGCCAGTAGTACGGGACTAGCGGGAACAGATACGCAGTATTTT. Its translation is CASSTGLAGTDTQYF.

CDR3: CASSEAGQSYGYTF. The DNA of the CDR3 is TGTGCCAGCAGTGAAGCGGGGCAATCCTATGGCTACACCTTC. The chain links TRBV2 to TRBJ1-2; TRBD1 is a possible D gene (5 bases). This CDR3 is 14 amino acids long. Germline V gives CDR1 SNHLY, CDR2 FYNNEI. Trimming shortened V by 0 bases and J by 4 bases, and 9 bases separated the two germline ends. The full variable domain, rest sourced from reference TRBV2 and TRBJ1-2, is EPEVTQTPSHQVTQMGQEVILRCVPISNHLYFYWYRQILGQKVEFLVSFYNNEISEKSEIFDDQFSVERPDGSNFTLKIRSTKLEDSAMYFCASSEAGQSYGYTFGSGTRLTVV.

The chain carries TRBV6-5 and TRBJ2-7; tentatively, D is TRBD1 (6 bases). V dropped 6 bases and J dropped 0 bases, with 12 bases sitting between them. The germline CDR1 and CDR2 sequences are MNHEY and SVGAGI. This CDR3 comprises 14 residues. In DNA form, the CDR3 reads TGTGCCAGCAGCACCGACAGGAGCTCCTACGAGCAGTACTTC. Its translation is CASSTDRSSYEQYF.

This clone came up a few times. The chain uses TRBV6-4 and TRBJ2-7; D call uncertain. The CDR3 runs 15 residues. With 0 bases removed from V and 5 bases from J, the gap between germline ends came to 14 bases. Per germline, CDR1 MRHNA and CDR2 SNTAGT. CDR3 in amino acids: CASSDSWAPVDEQYF. CDR3 sequence (DNA): TGTGCCAGCAGTGACTCGTGGGCCCCCGTGGACGAGCAGTACTTC.

This clone turned up a few times. V usage is TRBV7-2 and J usage is TRBJ1-5; TRBD1 agrees at 7 bases. The CDR3 extends over 14 amino acids. Germline V CDR1 and CDR2: SGHTA, FQGNSA. The trim removed 5 bases at V and 2 bases at J, leaving 3 bases unmatched. CDR3 sequence reads: CASSGRGGNQPQHF. Here the CDR3 DNA reads TGTGCCAGCAGCGGCAGGGGGGGCAATCAGCCCCAGCATTTT. The complete variable domain, with remaining parts taken from reference TRBV7-2 and TRBJ1-5, reads GAGVSQSPSNKVTEKGKDVELRCDPISGHTALYWYRQSLGQGLEFLIYFQGNSAPDKSGLPSDRFSAERTGGSVSTLTIQRTQQEDSAVYLCASSGRGGNQPQHFGDGTRLSIL.

The chain employs TRBV18 and TRBJ2-2; possible D gene TRBD2, 7 bases. The CDR3 runs to 17 residues. The V end lost 1 base, the J end lost 2 bases, and 14 bases lay between the germline ends. Germline CDR1 reads KGHSH; CDR2 reads LQKENI. The CDR3 DNA sequence: TGTGCCAGCTCACCACGAACGGGGGGCGGTAACACCGGGGAGCTGTTTTTT. Residues: CASSPRTGGGNTGELFF.

The chain is built from TRBV6-4 and TRBJ1-5, with D possibly TRBD1 on 5 matching bases. The CDR3 extends over 14 amino acids. V gave up 3 bases and J gave up 6 bases, with 12 bases separating them. Germline CDR1 reads MRHNA; CDR2 reads SNTAGT. In DNA, the CDR3 is TGTGCCAGCAGTGAGGACACCGGTAGTCAGCCCCAGCATTTT. Translated: CASSEDTGSQPQHF.

V and J are TRBV7-7 and TRBJ2-3; 11 nucleotides line up with TRBD2. The CDR3 has 15 amino acids. CDR1 is SSHAT, CDR2 FNYEAQ, per germline (reference sequence). J lost 1 base, V lost 5 bases, and 2 bases had no gene match. CDR3 nucleotides: TGTGCCAGCAGCGTACTAGCGGGGGGCACAGATACGCAGTATTTT. It yields the protein CASSVLAGGTDTQYF.

This chain connects TRBV24-1 to TRBJ2-2, with a possible D match to TRBD2 (6 bases). The germline CDR1 and CDR2 sequences are KGHDR and SFDVKD. The V end lost 1 base, the J end lost 5 bases, and 13 bases lay between the germline ends. The CDR3 covers 16 residues. Here the CDR3 DNA reads TGTGCCACCAGTGATTTATCCGGGGGTGGAACCGGGGAGCTGTTTTTT. This sequence encodes CATSDLSGGGTGELFF.

The chain is built from TRBV19 and TRBJ1-1, with no clear D. The CDR3 contains 15 residues. Germline-derived CDR1 and CDR2 are LNHDA and SQIVND (reference sequence). Trimming took off 6 bases at V and 2 bases at J, with 16 bases between the two ends. DNA for the CDR3: TGTGCCAGTAGATTGGGTTACACGGGAAACACTGAAGCTTTCTTT. The encoded protein is CASRLGYTGNTEAFF.

V and J are TRBV5-1 and TRBJ1-1, with D maybe TRBD1 (5 bases). V was shortened by 4 bases and J by 1 base, with 11 bases between the two germline ends. Per germline, CDR1 SGHRS and CDR2 YFSETQ. The CDR3 extends over 14 amino acids. CDR3 loop: CASSISGQNTEAFF. CDR3 coding DNA: TGCGCCAGCAGCATATCCGGACAGAACACTGAAGCTTTCTTT.